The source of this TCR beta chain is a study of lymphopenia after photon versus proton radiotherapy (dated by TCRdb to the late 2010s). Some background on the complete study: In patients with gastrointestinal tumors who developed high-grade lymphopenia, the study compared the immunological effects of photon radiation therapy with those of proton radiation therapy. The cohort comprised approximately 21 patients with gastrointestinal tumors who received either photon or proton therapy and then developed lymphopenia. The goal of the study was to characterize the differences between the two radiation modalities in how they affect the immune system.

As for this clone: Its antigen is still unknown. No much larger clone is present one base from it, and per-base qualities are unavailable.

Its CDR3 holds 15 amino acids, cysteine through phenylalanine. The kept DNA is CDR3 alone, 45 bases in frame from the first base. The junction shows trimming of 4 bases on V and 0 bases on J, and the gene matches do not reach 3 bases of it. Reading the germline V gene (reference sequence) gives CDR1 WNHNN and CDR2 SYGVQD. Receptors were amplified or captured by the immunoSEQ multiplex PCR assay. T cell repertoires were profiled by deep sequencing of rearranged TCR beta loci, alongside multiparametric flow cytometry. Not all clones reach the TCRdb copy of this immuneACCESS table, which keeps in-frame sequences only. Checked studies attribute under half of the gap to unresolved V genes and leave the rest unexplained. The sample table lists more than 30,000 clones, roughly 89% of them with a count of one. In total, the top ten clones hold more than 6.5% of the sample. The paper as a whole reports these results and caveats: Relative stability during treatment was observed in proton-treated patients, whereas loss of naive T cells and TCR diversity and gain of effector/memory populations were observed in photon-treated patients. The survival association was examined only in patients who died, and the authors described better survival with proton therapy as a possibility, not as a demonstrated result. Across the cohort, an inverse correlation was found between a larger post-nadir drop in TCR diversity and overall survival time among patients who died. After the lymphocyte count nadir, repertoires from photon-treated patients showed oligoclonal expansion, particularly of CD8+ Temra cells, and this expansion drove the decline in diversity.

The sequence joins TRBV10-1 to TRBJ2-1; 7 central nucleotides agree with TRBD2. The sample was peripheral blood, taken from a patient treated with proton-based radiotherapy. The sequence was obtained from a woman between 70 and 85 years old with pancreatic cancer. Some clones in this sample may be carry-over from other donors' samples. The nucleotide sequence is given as TGCGCCAGCAGTGTCAAGCGGGGCTCCTACAATGAGCAGTTCTTC. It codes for CASSVKRGSYNEQFF.